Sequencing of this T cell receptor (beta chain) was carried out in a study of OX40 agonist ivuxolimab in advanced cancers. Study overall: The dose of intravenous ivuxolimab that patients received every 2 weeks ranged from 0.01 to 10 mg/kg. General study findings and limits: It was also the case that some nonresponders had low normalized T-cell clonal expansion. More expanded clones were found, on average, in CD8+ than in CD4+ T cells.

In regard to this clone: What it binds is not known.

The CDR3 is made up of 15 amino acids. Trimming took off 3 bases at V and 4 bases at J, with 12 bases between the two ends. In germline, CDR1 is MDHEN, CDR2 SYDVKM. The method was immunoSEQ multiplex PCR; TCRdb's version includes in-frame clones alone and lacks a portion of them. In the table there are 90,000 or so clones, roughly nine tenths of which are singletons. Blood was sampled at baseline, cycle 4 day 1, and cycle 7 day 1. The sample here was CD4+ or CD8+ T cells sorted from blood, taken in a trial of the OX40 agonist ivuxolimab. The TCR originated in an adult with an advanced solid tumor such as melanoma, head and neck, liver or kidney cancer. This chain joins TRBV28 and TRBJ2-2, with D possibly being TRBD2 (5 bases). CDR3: CASSFFARGTGELFF. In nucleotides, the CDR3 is TGTGCCAGCAGTTTTTTCGCCCGGGGCACCGGGGAGCTGTTTTTT.